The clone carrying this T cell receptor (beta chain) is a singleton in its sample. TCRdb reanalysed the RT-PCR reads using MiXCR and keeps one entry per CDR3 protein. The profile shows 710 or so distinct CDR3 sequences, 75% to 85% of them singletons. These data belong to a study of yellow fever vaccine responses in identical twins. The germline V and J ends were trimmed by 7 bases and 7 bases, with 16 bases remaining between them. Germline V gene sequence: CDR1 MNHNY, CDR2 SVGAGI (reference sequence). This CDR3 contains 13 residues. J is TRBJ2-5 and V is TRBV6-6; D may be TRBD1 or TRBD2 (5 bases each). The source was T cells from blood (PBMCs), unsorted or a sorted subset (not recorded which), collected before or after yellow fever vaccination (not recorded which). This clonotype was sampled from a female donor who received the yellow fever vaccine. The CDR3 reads CASIGQGVGTQYF. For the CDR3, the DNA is TGTGCCAGCATCGGCCAGGGAGTGGGGACCCAGTACTTC.